What follows describes a single T cell receptor beta chain. These data come from a study of blood T cell repertoires in COVID-19. As for the study in general: From the United States, Italy and Spain came samples of acute and convalescent COVID-19. T cells, B-cell-depleted T cells, or PBMCs provided the cDNA or gDNA that served as material.

The CDR3 loop spans 13 amino acids. V was pared by 3 bases and J by 9 bases, with 12 bases between. The germline CDR1 and CDR2 sequences are GTSNPN and SVGIG (reference sequence). Authors' methods: Counts of nucleated cells, estimated from reference gene primer amplification, were obtained. Using immunoSEQ multiplex PCR, the repertoire was profiled, and TCRdb retains in-frame clones only, with some absent. From that table come the V and J calls and clone size; the DNA was used to work out D and trimming. The profile shows more than 250,000 clones, nearly 90% of them singletons. Sequenced material: peripheral blood. The TCR sequence derives from a human donor in a cohort sampled during active COVID-19. The chain employs TRBV30 and TRBJ1-6; D perhaps matches TRBD1 (6 bases). In DNA form, the CDR3 reads TGTGCCTGGAGACCAGGGGTTGGTTCACCCCTCCACTTT. It specifies CAWRPGVGSPLHF.